This is a list of T cell receptor beta chains from one sample in a study of cytotoxic CD8 clonotypes in ibrutinib-treated CLL. The data were produced by immunoSEQ multiplex PCR, yet TCRdb's version contains in-frame clones alone and is incomplete. The sample shows roughly 330,000 clones, over 55% of them seen only once. The source was PBMCs, collected after 36 months of ibrutinib treatment. The receptor source for this set is a human donor with chronic lymphocytic leukemia. Both conserved end residues are part of each CDR3. A D gene is named only where the DNA matches it firmly. A row's size may be missing; if present it is once, few, many or a size class.

v_call	j_call	clone_size	d_call	cdr3_aa	cdr3_nt
TRBV2	TRBJ1-5	-	-	CASRGRSTGQPQHF	TGTGCCAGCCGAGGTCGGAGCACTGGGCAGCCCCAGCATTTT
TRBV18	TRBJ2-6	-	TRBD1	CASSLGQGWAGANVLTF	TGTGCCAGCTCACTCGGACAGGGATGGGCTGGGGCCAACGTCCTGACTTTC
TRBV7-9	TRBJ2-7	-	-	CASSSRNSYEQYF	TGTGCCAGCAGCTCCAGGAACTCCTACGAGCAGTACTTC
TRBV9	TRBJ1-4	-	-	CASSGPAGEKLFF	TGTGCCAGCAGCGGCCCGGCAGGCGAAAAACTGTTTTTT
TRBV27	TRBJ1-2	-	-	CASRDIYGYTF	TGTGCCAGTAGAGACATCTATGGCTACACCTTC
TRBV19	TRBJ2-3	few	TRBD1	CASRNRGGTDTQYF	TGTGCCAGTAGGAACAGGGGGGGCACAGATACGCAGTATTTT
TRBV25-1	TRBJ2-5	-	-	CASSEMGFQETQYF	TGTGCCAGCAGTGAGATGGGATTTCAAGAGACCCAGTACTTC
TRBV18	TRBJ2-7	-	TRBD1	CASSPDRGSVYEQYF	TGTGCCAGCTCACCGGACAGGGGAAGCGTCTACGAGCAGTACTTC
TRBV6-5	TRBJ1-6	few	TRBD1	CASSKTGAFNSPLHF	TGTGCCAGCAGTAAGACAGGGGCCTTTAATTCACCCCTCCACTTT
TRBV12-5	TRBJ1-1	-	-	CASGLWGWRTEAFF	TGTGCTAGTGGTTTGTGGGGGTGGAGGACTGAAGCTTTCTTT
TRBV9	TRBJ2-2	once	-	CASSGAQGVTGELFF	TGTGCCAGCAGCGGGGCCCAGGGCGTCACCGGGGAGCTGTTTTTT
TRBV29-1	TRBJ2-7	-	-	CSVGHSYEQYF	TGCAGCGTGGGACATTCCTACGAGCAGTACTTC
TRBV6-1	TRBJ2-7	few	TRBD2	CASTRLAGAYEQYF	TGTGCCAGCACCAGACTAGCGGGGGCCTACGAGCAGTACTTC
TRBV29-1	TRBJ2-1	-	TRBD2	CSVVAGGSYNEQFF	TGCAGCGTTGTAGCGGGAGGGTCTTACAATGAGCAGTTCTTC
TRBV18	TRBJ1-3	-	TRBD1	CASSPVIIGGGTPGNTIYF	TGTGCCAGCTCACCGGTAATAATTGGAGGGGGCACTCCTGGAAACACCATATATTTT
TRBV9	TRBJ2-7	once	-	CASSVGGSSYEQYF	TGTGCCAGCAGCGTAGGTGGCAGCTCCTACGAGCAGTACTTC
TRBV6-6	TRBJ2-7	-	-	CASSPGQGHTYEQYF	TGTGCCAGCAGCCCCGGGCAGGGACACACCTACGAGCAGTACTTC
TRBV7-2	TRBJ1-4	-	TRBD1	CASSRTGSNEKLFF	TGTGCCAGCAGCAGGACAGGTTCAAATGAAAAACTGTTTTTT
TRBV14	TRBJ2-3	-	TRBD2	CASSLLRSSGKDTQYF	TGTGCCAGCAGCCTCCTAAGATCAAGCGGGAAAGATACGCAGTATTTT
TRBV5-1	TRBJ1-4	-	TRBD1	CASSLAVRDRGEKLFF	TGCGCCAGCAGCTTGGCAGTCCGGGACAGGGGTGAAAAACTGTTTTTT
TRBV6-4	TRBJ1-1	-	TRBD1	CASSPRTGGSTEAFF	TGTGCCAGCAGTCCGAGGACAGGGGGGAGCACTGAAGCTTTCTTT
TRBV7-6	TRBJ2-3	once	-	CASGDVGAPSDTQYF	TGTGCCAGCGGGGACGTCGGGGCCCCGTCAGATACGCAGTATTTT
TRBV6-5	TRBJ1-1	-	-	CASRPPGGLDTEAFF	TGTGCCAGCAGACCCCCGGGTGGGCTAGACACTGAAGCTTTCTTT
TRBV25-1	TRBJ2-5	once	-	CASSRAVSVTSQETQYF	TGTGCCAGCTCCCGCGCGGTATCGGTAACCTCACAAGAGACCCAGTACTTC
TRBV6-1	TRBJ2-7	few	TRBD2	CASTVAGRYEQYF	TGTGCCAGCACAGTAGCGGGCCGTTACGAGCAGTACTTC
TRBV18	TRBJ2-2	-	TRBD2	CASSPSGGGNTGELFF	TGTGCCAGCTCACCTTCCGGCGGGGGGAACACCGGGGAGCTGTTTTTT
TRBV6-6	TRBJ2-5	few	TRBD1	CASRPQGQVAQYF	TGTGCCAGCAGGCCCCAAGGACAGGTTGCCCAGTACTTC
TRBV18	TRBJ2-7	few	TRBD1	CASSPWALLDRGGLLYF	TGTGCCAGCTCACCATGGGCCCTCTTGGACAGGGGGGGCTTGCTGTACTTC
TRBV7-2	TRBJ1-4	-	TRBD1	CASSPSPGQGSPYEKLFF	TGTGCCAGCAGCCCATCACCCGGACAGGGATCACCCTATGAAAAACTGTTTTTT
TRBV19	TRBJ1-5	-	-	CASSTPGAVSLVQPQHF	TGTGCCAGTAGTACCCCAGGGGCGGTAAGTTTAGTTCAGCCCCAGCATTTT
TRBV7-2	TRBJ2-7	-	-	CASSAPRGGDYEQYF	TGTGCCAGCAGCGCGCCACGGGGCGGGGACTACGAGCAGTACTTC
TRBV6-1	TRBJ2-1	few	-	CASSPQPQGEQFF	TGTGCCAGCAGTCCTCAACCTCAGGGTGAGCAGTTCTTC
TRBV10-3	TRBJ2-2	-	-	CAISPTRPGELFF	TGTGCCATCAGCCCGACTAGACCCGGGGAGCTGTTTTTT
TRBV15	TRBJ1-1	-	-	CATSRVDTEAFF	TGTGCCACCAGCAGAGTGGACACTGAAGCTTTCTTT
TRBV5-4	TRBJ2-7	-	TRBD2	CASSLAGLAGVREQYF	TGTGCCAGCAGCTTGGCTGGACTAGCGGGAGTTAGAGAGCAGTACTTC
TRBV10-2	TRBJ1-2	-	-	CASYEDRIGLGYTF	TGCGCCAGCTATGAGGACAGAATAGGTTTGGGCTACACCTTC
TRBV5-1	TRBJ2-3	-	TRBD1	CASSSRTGTGSTDTQYF	TGCGCCAGCAGCTCTCGAACCGGGACAGGGTCCACAGATACGCAGTATTTT
TRBV28	TRBJ2-7	-	-	CASSFGGAREQYF	TGTGCCAGCAGTTTTGGGGGGGCGCGGGAGCAGTACTTC
TRBV18	TRBJ2-2	once	-	CASSPLTGTGELFF	TGTGCCAGCTCACCATTGACAGGCACCGGGGAGCTGTTTTTT
TRBV5-1	TRBJ2-1	-	-	CASSLAKYSRKSNNEQFF	TGCGCCAGCAGCTTGGCCAAGTACAGTCGAAAGAGTAACAATGAGCAGTTCTTC
TRBV27	TRBJ1-3	few	-	CASSSLTASGNTIYF	TGTGCCAGCAGTTCCTTAACGGCTTCTGGAAACACCATATATTTT
TRBV28	TRBJ2-2	-	TRBD1	CASSPARDRGNGELFF	TGTGCCAGCAGTCCTGCTAGGGACAGGGGGAACGGGGAGCTGTTTTTT
TRBV6-5	TRBJ2-5	-	-	CASRVRGQETQYF	TGTGCCAGCAGGGTTCGGGGGCAAGAGACCCAGTACTTC
TRBV5-1	TRBJ2-7	-	-	CASSLMPPRTEPKGYEQYF	TGCGCCAGCAGCTTGATGCCCCCGCGGACCGAACCGAAGGGCTACGAGCAGTACTTC
TRBV27	TRBJ1-2	-	-	CASSGRGPDYGYTF	TGTGCCAGCAGTGGGCGGGGCCCCGACTATGGCTACACCTTC
TRBV6-5	TRBJ1-6	-	-	CASSLLGTNSPLHF	TGTGCCAGCAGTTTACTCGGGACAAATTCACCCCTCCACTTT
TRBV19	TRBJ2-7	-	TRBD1	CASSSGTGGYEQYF	TGTGCCAGTAGTTCGGGGACAGGGGGCTACGAGCAGTACTTC
TRBV5-5	TRBJ2-1	-	TRBD2	CASSRGGGANGEQFF	TGTGCCAGCAGCCGAGGCGGGGGGGCGAACGGTGAGCAGTTCTTC
TRBV10-3	TRBJ2-1	few	-	CAISEGRLGSYNEQFF	TGTGCCATCAGTGAGGGGAGACTAGGCTCCTACAATGAGCAGTTCTTC
TRBV9	TRBJ2-7	-	-	CASSSEGLAYEQYF	TGTGCCAGCAGCTCAGAGGGGCTAGCCTACGAGCAGTACTTC
TRBV2	TRBJ2-5	few	-	CASSDGEPWEETQYF	TGTGCCAGCAGTGATGGGGAACCCTGGGAGGAGACCCAGTACTTC